Below, 15 T cell receptor beta chains from the same sample are listed, as sequenced in a study of CD8 T cells in Susac syndrome. Reverse transcription of roughly 0.45 to 1 ug RNA used random hexamers. TCRdb recomputed calls from the immunoSEQ multiplex PCR reads with MiXCR, one row per CDR3 protein. The sample yields about 250,000 distinct CDR3 sequences, around 93% seen once. Sequencing was done on a sample of CD4+ T cells from PBMCs. These receptors originate from a human donor with multiple sclerosis.

The chain combines TRBV19 with TRBJ1-5, with 8 nucleotides matching TRBD1. J gave up 7 bases and V 10 bases, and 12 bases lay outside the gene matches. The CDR3 covers 14 residues. Germline values: CDR1 LNHDA, CDR2 SQIVND (reference sequence). The CDR3 here is CATKGQGLEQPQHF. The CDR3 DNA reads as TGTGCCACTAAAGGACAGGGTTTGGAACAGCCCCAGCATTTT.

The rearrangement joins TRBV30 to TRBJ2-2; D ambiguous. This CDR3 comprises 14 residues. V lost 2 bases to trimming and J lost 4 bases, with 11 bases between them. The germline V gene encodes CDR1 GTSNPN and CDR2 SVGIG (reference sequence). CDR3 coding DNA: TGTGCCTGGAGTCTAGGGTTGCCCACCGGGGAGCTGTTTTTT. Residues: CAWSLGLPTGELFF.

The gene calls are TRBV5-1 and TRBJ1-1; 7 nucleotides line up with TRBD1. The CDR3 totals 15 residues. The germline CDR1 and CDR2 sequences are SGHRS and YFSETQ. V lost 4 bases and J lost 1; bases outside the gene matches: 7. The CDR3: CASSTSQGTNTEAFF. DNA of the CDR3: TGCGCCAGCAGCACCTCACAGGGGACGAACACTGAAGCTTTCTTT.

This clonotype was seen a single time. The V gene is TRBV6-2 or TRBV6-3, the J gene TRBJ2-1, with TRBD2 matching 8 bases. Germline V gives CDR1 MNHEY, CDR2 SVGEGT. The CDR3 has 16 residues. The J segment lost 3 bases and the V segment lost 4 bases, leaving 8 bases of the junction unmatched. The CDR3 coding sequence is TGTGCCAGCAGTTCCCCCCAAGCGGGGGTCTACAATGAGCAGTTCTTC. Its protein is CASSSPQAGVYNEQFF.

This chain connects TRBV15 to TRBJ2-2, with TRBD1 identical over 8 bases. This CDR3 is 15 amino acids long. V trimming: 4 bases; J trimming: 6 bases; junction bases outside the gene matches: 7. Per germline, CDR1 LNHNV and CDR2 YYDKDF (reference sequence). DNA of the CDR3: TGTGCCACCAGCACCGGACAGGGCTGGGCCGGGGAGCTGTTTTTT. Translated, it gives CATSTGQGWAGELFF.

J is TRBJ1-2 and V is TRBV27; D perhaps matches TRBD1 (6 bases). The V gene's germline CDR1 is MNHEY and CDR2 SMNVEV (reference sequence). The CDR3 totals 13 residues. The germline V and J ends were trimmed by 4 bases and 4 bases, with 10 bases remaining between them. CDR3 residues: CASSWGASYGYTF. CDR3 nucleotides: TGTGCCAGCAGTTGGGGGGCCAGCTATGGCTACACCTTC.

CDR3 region: CASSLAPAGSSGGSFQETQYF. For the CDR3, the DNA is TGCGCCAGCAGCTTGGCCCCGGCTGGGTCTAGCGGGGGCAGCTTCCAAGAGACCCAGTACTTC. The chain recombines TRBV5-1 with TRBJ2-5, with 10 bases lining up with TRBD2. V lost 0 bases and J lost 1; bases outside the gene matches: 18. The CDR3 consists of 21 residues. Looked up from germline, CDR1 is SGHRS and CDR2 is YFSETQ.

The CDR3 nucleotides are TGTGCCATCAGCGAAGGACAGGCTACTGAAGCTTTCTTT. Amino acids: CAISEGQATEAFF. The chain uses TRBV10-3 and TRBJ1-1; 7 bases are a match to TRBD1. Germline V gene data show CDR1 as ENHRY and CDR2 as SYGVKD. Trimming cost V 6 bases and J 5 bases; bases outside gene matches: 6. This CDR3 spans 13 amino acids.

This CDR3 reads CASSPVRGQGYF. The CDR3 DNA follows: TGTGCCAGCAGCCCAGTCAGGGGACAAGGGTACTTC. The V and J genes are TRBV12-3 or TRBV12-4 and TRBJ2-4; possible D gene TRBD1, 6 bases. Trimming cost V 6 bases and J 15 bases, with 18 bases left between them. CDR3 length: 12 amino acids.

The DNA of the CDR3 is TGTGCCAGCAGCCGGGACAGTTCAGATACGCAGTATTTT. Residues: CASSRDSSDTQYF. The rearrangement uses TRBV5-4 and TRBJ2-3; TRBD1 matches at 7 bases. V trimming: 4 bases; J trimming: 4 bases; junction bases outside the gene matches: 3. CDR1 is SGHNT and CDR2 is YYREEE in the germline V gene (reference sequence). The CDR3 covers 13 residues.

This clonotype was counted only a few times. The chain has TRBV5-6 and TRBJ2-5; D is undetermined. Trimming left V 2 bases short and J 1 base short, with 9 bases between. Germline V lookup: CDR1 SGHDT, CDR2 YYEEEE. The length of the CDR3 is 14 residues. CDR3 sequence reads: CASSFTGRQETQYF. The DNA for the CDR3 is TGTGCCAGCAGCTTCACCGGCCGCCAAGAGACCCAGTACTTC. The variable domain in full, with the rest retrieved from reference TRBV5-6 and TRBJ2-5, is DAGVTQSPTHLIKTRGQQVTLRCSPKSGHDTVSWYQQALGQGPQFIFQYYEEEERQRGNFPDRFSGHQFPNYSSELNVNALLLGDSALYLCASSFTGRQETQYFGPGTRLLVL.

The DNA for the CDR3 is TGCAGTGCCCCGGCCCTAGCGGGTGGGAGCACAGATACGCAGTATTTT. The encoded protein is CSAPALAGGSTDTQYF. The gene calls are TRBV20-1 and TRBJ2-3; 8 bases fit TRBD2. Losses at the gene ends were 6 bases for V and 0 bases for J; bases not matched to a gene: 11. Germline CDR1 reads DFQATT; CDR2 reads SNEGSKA (reference sequence). The CDR3 has 16 residues.

The genes are TRBV5-1 and TRBJ2-2; possibly TRBD1 for D (6 bases). Germline V CDR1 and CDR2: SGHRS, YFSETQ. V gave up 6 bases and J gave up 0 bases, with 9 bases separating them. The CDR3 contains 14 residues. CDR3 loop: CASIGQPNTGELFF. For the CDR3, the DNA is TGCGCCAGCATAGGACAGCCGAACACCGGGGAGCTGTTTTTT.

The chain joins TRBV6-2 or TRBV6-3 to TRBJ1-2, with a possible D match to TRBD1 (5 bases). The CDR3 extends over 18 amino acids. CDR1 is MNHEY and CDR2 is SVGEGT in the germline V gene. V lost 8 bases and J 6 bases, leaving 31 bases between the germline ends. This CDR3 reads CASASGPRRTWLDNGYTF. For the CDR3, the DNA is TGTGCCAGCGCGTCGGGCCCCCGGAGGACATGGCTGGACAATGGCTACACCTTC.

The CDR3 nucleotides read TGTGCCAGCAGCGTCGCAGCCCACCGGGACGCTTATGGCTACACCTTC. Translating gives CASSVAAHRDAYGYTF. The chain recombines TRBV9 with TRBJ1-2; possible D gene TRBD1, 5 bases. Germline V gene lookup returns CDR1 SGDLS and CDR2 YYNGEE. This CDR3 has 16 residues. Trimming left V 2 bases short and J 5 bases short, with 19 bases between.